A single T cell receptor (beta chain) is shown here with its context. This clone has a handful of counts. Its specific antigen is unknown. No much larger clonotype is one base removed from it; base qualities were not supplied. This sample is part of a study of T cell changes during pregnancy in multiple sclerosis (dated by TCRdb to the late 2010s). With respect to the entire study: Changes in the T cell repertoire over the course of pregnancy were examined in this study in women with multiple sclerosis.

Via the germline V gene, CDR1 is MRHNA and CDR2 SNTAGT. V is clipped by 3 bases and J by 12 bases, and the sequence between their germline boundaries is 18 bases long. From the cysteine up to the phenylalanine, the CDR3 has a length of 14 residues. Kept here is only the CDR3 DNA, which spans 42 bases and is read in frame from base 1. Receptors were amplified or captured by the immunoSEQ multiplex PCR assay. TCRdb mirrors the immuneACCESS table, restricted to in-frame sequences. Some clones are absent from its copies; in checked studies, under half trace to an unresolved V gene, and the reason for the others is unknown. The sample has some 74,000 clones on record, around 92% of them singletons. Jointly, the top ten make up 2.3% of the sample.

The sequenced sample was peripheral blood, obtained before pregnancy. This receptor chain uses TRBV6-4 and TRBJ2-1; TRBD2 could be the D gene, as 5 bases match. The clonotype was recovered from a female donor with multiple sclerosis, enrolled in a pregnancy study. CDR3 region: CASSDEGSLSRQFF. The sequence in DNA is TGTGCCAGCAGTGATGAGGGATCGCTGAGTCGGCAGTTCTTC.